Listed below are T cell receptor beta chains from one sample, sequenced in a study of CD8+CD57+ T cells in acquired aplastic anemia. TCRdb reanalysed the reads using MiXCR and keeps one entry per CDR3 protein. The sample holds 150,000 or so distinct CDR3 sequences, more than 40% seen once. Sequenced sample: sorted CD4+, CD8+, or CD8+CD57+ T cells (not recorded which) from PBMCs. The source is a human donor with aplastic anemia. The CDR3 runs from the conserved cysteine through the conserved F or W. The D gene is left open where the match is weak. The listing skips clone size in some rows; elsewhere it reads once, few, many or a size class.

TRBD1	NA	TRBJ2-7	TRBV11-2	CVSSSTAQGDEQYF	TGTGTCAGCAGCTCGACTGCACAGGGGGACGAGCAGTACTTC
TRBD1	NA	TRBJ2-7	TRBV20-1	CSARDYRGLSEQYF	TGCAGTGCTAGAGATTACAGGGGCCTCTCCGAGCAGTACTTC
NA	many	TRBJ1-2	TRBV14	CASSQFVLGGYGYTF	TGTGCCAGCAGCCAATTTGTCCTCGGGGGCTATGGCTACACCTTC
TRBD2	NA	TRBJ2-5	TRBV2	CASSEIGLAEETQYF	TGTGCCAGCAGTGAAATCGGACTAGCCGAGGAGACCCAGTACTTC
NA	NA	TRBJ2-1	TRBV12-3/TRBV12-4	CASSSIYNEQFF	TGTGCCAGCAGTTCAATCTACAATGAGCAGTTCTTC
TRBD2	NA	TRBJ2-7	TRBV20-1	CSARDPRGEPSEQYF	TGCAGTGCTAGAGATCCCCGGGGGGAGCCTAGTGAGCAGTACTTC
NA	few	TRBJ1-2	TRBV6-2/TRBV6-3	CASAQMLGDGYTF	TGTGCCAGCGCTCAAATGTTGGGGGATGGCTACACCTTC
TRBD2	many	TRBJ2-7	TRBV7-9	CASSLVSSGNEQYF	TGTGCCAGCAGCTTAGTATCTAGCGGCAACGAGCAGTACTTC
TRBD2	NA	TRBJ2-7	TRBV7-8	CASSLDLAGAYEQYF	TGTGCCAGCAGCTTAGACCTAGCGGGAGCATACGAGCAGTACTTC
NA	NA	TRBJ1-3	TRBV19	CASGDSLGTNTIYF	TGTGCCAGTGGAGACAGTTTGGGTACGAACACCATATATTTT
NA	NA	TRBJ2-1	TRBV10-1	CASSQGSRQFF	TGCGCCAGCAGTCAAGGGTCAAGGCAGTTCTTC
NA	NA	TRBJ2-3	TRBV29-1	CSAGRLLDTQYF	TGCAGCGCTGGCCGACTCCTAGATACGCAGTATTTT
NA	NA	TRBJ1-1	TRBV29-1	CSVVGQMNTEAFF	TGCAGCGTTGTCGGCCAGATGAACACTGAAGCTTTCTTT
NA	NA	TRBJ2-5	TRBV7-6	CASSLEAGWQETQYF	TGTGCCAGCAGCTTAGAGGCAGGGTGGCAAGAGACCCAGTACTTC
TRBD1	many	TRBJ1-1	TRBV9	CASSDREGQFQNTEAFF	TGTGCCAGCAGCGATCGTGAGGGACAGTTTCAGAACACTGAAGCTTTCTTT
NA	NA	TRBJ2-1	TRBV24-1	CATSDSLGRRSFF	TGTGCCACCAGTGATTCACTTGGGAGGAGGTCGTTCTTC
NA	many	TRBJ2-7	TRBV2	CASKVGDSYEQYF	TGTGCCAGCAAGGTAGGGGATTCCTACGAGCAGTACTTC
NA	NA	TRBJ2-1	TRBV10-3	CAILRVNEQFF	TGTGCCATCCTCCGGGTCAATGAGCAGTTCTTC
TRBD2	many	TRBJ2-7	TRBV2	CASSELAGGFDEQYF	TGTGCCAGCAGTGAACTAGCGGGAGGTTTCGACGAGCAGTACTTC
NA	many	TRBJ2-5	TRBV12-3/TRBV12-4	CASRQTTQETQYF	TGTGCCAGCAGACAGACAACGCAAGAGACCCAGTACTTC
TRBD2	many	TRBJ2-3	TRBV7-1	CASSSDGGLAGEKYGTDTQYF	TGTGCCAGCAGCTCCGACGGGGGACTAGCGGGAGAAAAGTACGGCACAGATACGCAGTATTTT
NA	NA	TRBJ1-1	TRBV25-1	CASSEQGTNTEAFF	TGTGCCAGCAGTGAACAGGGAACGAACACTGAAGCTTTCTTT
NA	many	TRBJ2-1	TRBV11-2	CASSLVTSYNEQFF	TGTGCCAGCAGCTTAGTTACGTCCTACAATGAGCAGTTCTTC
NA	many	TRBJ1-1	TRBV19	CASSIEGGRGLNTEAFF	TGTGCCAGTAGTATAGAGGGAGGGAGGGGGTTGAACACTGAAGCTTTCTTT
TRBD1	many	TRBJ1-5	TRBV9	CARRDRDGQPQHF	TGTGCCAGACGCGACAGGGATGGGCAGCCCCAGCATTTT
NA	few	TRBJ1-2	TRBV10-3	CAIQGGGAEGYGYTF	TGTGCCATCCAGGGAGGAGGAGCAGAGGGCTATGGCTACACCTTC
TRBD2	NA	TRBJ2-7	TRBV29-1	CSVDGLAGGGYEQYF	TGCAGCGTTGACGGTCTAGCGGGAGGCGGGTACGAGCAGTACTTC
NA	NA	TRBJ2-7	TRBV19	CASSVAVSYEQYF	TGTGCCAGTAGTGTGGCAGTTTCCTACGAGCAGTACTTC
NA	NA	TRBJ2-7	TRBV7-6	CASSKTGTTYEQYF	TGTGCCAGCAGCAAGACCGGGACGACCTACGAGCAGTACTTC
NA	many	TRBJ2-5	TRBV25-1	CASSEVRQETQYF	TGTGCCAGCAGTGAAGTAAGGCAAGAGACCCAGTACTTC
TRBD1	NA	TRBJ1-1	TRBV10-1	CASSERSGGGTEAFF	TGCGCCAGCAGTGAGAGGTCAGGGGGGGGAACTGAAGCTTTCTTT
NA	many	TRBJ2-5	TRBV9	CASSTRPGDETQYF	TGTGCCAGCAGCACCCGTCCGGGGGATGAGACCCAGTACTTC
NA	NA	TRBJ2-5	TRBV6-5	CASSYSRPTRVQETQYF	TGTGCCAGCAGTTACTCCAGACCCACTAGGGTCCAAGAGACCCAGTACTTC
TRBD2	many	TRBJ2-1	TRBV10-1	CASSEYSTGGLGNEQFF	TGCGCCAGCAGTGAGTACTCTACGGGAGGTCTTGGGAATGAGCAGTTCTTC
NA	few	TRBJ2-1	TRBV2	CASSGTGNNEQFF	TGTGCCAGCAGTGGAACAGGGAACAATGAGCAGTTCTTC
TRBD1	NA	TRBJ1-5	TRBV2	CASNGDRNSNQPQHF	TGTGCCAGCAATGGGGACAGGAATAGCAATCAGCCCCAGCATTTT
NA	NA	TRBJ2-3	TRBV5-4	CASSSSVTDTQYF	TGTGCCAGCAGCAGCTCAGTCACAGATACGCAGTATTTT
TRBD2	NA	TRBJ2-3	TRBV11-1	CASAMGLAGNTDTQYF	TGTGCCAGCGCCATGGGACTAGCGGGAAACACAGATACGCAGTATTTT
NA	many	TRBJ1-2	TRBV4-2	CASSIEGRDYGYTF	TGTGCCAGCAGCATAGAGGGGAGGGACTATGGCTACACCTTC
NA	many	TRBJ1-1	TRBV29-1	CSSEGGRNTEAFF	TGCAGCTCAGAGGGGGGGAGGAACACTGAAGCTTTCTTT
NA	many	TRBJ2-5	TRBV25-1	CASSEWARGPQETQYF	TGTGCCAGCAGTGAATGGGCCCGGGGGCCCCAAGAGACCCAGTACTTC
NA	many	TRBJ1-4	TRBV11-2	CASTNSGARKLFF	TGTGCCAGCACCAACTCAGGGGCCCGAAAACTGTTTTTT
NA	many	TRBJ2-1	TRBV7-6	CASSPAVENEQFF	TGTGCCAGCAGCCCCGCGGTGGAGAATGAGCAGTTCTTC